Listed here are 16 T cell receptor beta chains from one sample, sequenced in a study of memory CD4+ T cells and cytomegalovirus serostatus. Sequencing was performed with immunoSEQ multiplex PCR; in TCRdb, only in-frame clones are kept and a portion is missing. The sample lists 50,000 to 65,000 clones; around 77% were seen once. The sort gate was single viable CD3+CD4+CD8-CD45RO+ cells for memory CD4+ T cells. Sequenced input: memory CD4+ T cells from blood. The receptor source for this set is an adult in good health and CMV-seronegative.

The chain links TRBV6-4 to TRBJ1-1; no reliable D call. The CDR3 loop spans 13 amino acids. The V gene lost 10 bases and the J gene lost 3 bases, with 15 bases spanning the gap. CDR1 MRHNA and CDR2 SNTAGT come from the germline V gene. The chain's CDR3 is CATSREVYTEAFF. CDR3 DNA: TGTGCCACCTCTCGGGAGGTTTACACTGAAGCTTTCTTT.

CDR3 in amino acids: CASSLGSENEQYF. In DNA, the CDR3 is TGTGCCAGCAGCTTAGGTTCCGAAAACGAGCAGTACTTC. The V call is TRBV11-2, the J call TRBJ2-7, with no clear D. The V end was cut by 1 base, the J end by 5 bases, with 9 bases between. Germline loops: CDR1 SGHAT, CDR2 FQNNGV. The CDR3 is 13 amino acids.

The CDR3 loop is CASRQMTGSYEQYF. CDR3 nucleotides: TGTGCCAGCAGACAAATGACAGGGTCCTACGAGCAGTACTTC. This chain joins TRBV27 and TRBJ2-7, with 7 bases fitting TRBD1. This CDR3 is built from 14 residues. Germline lookup yields CDR1 MNHEY and CDR2 SMNVEV (reference sequence). The V segment lost 6 bases and the J segment 1 base; nucleotides outside the gene matches: 6.

The rearrangement uses TRBV4-1 and TRBJ1-3, with TRBD1 matching 8 bases. In germline, CDR1 is MGHRA, CDR2 YSYEKL. The length of the CDR3 is 18 residues. V gave up 4 bases and J gave up 1 base; unmatched junction bases: 12. CDR3 sequence (DNA): TGCGCCAGCAGCCCCTCAGACAGGGGAATGGGTTCTGGAAACACCATATATTTT. Protein product: CASSPSDRGMGSGNTIYF.

This rearrangement joins TRBV5-1 to TRBJ1-1, with D possibly being TRBD1 (6 bases). Trimming removed 1 base from V and 0 bases from J, with 16 bases in between. CDR3 size: 17 residues. Per germline, CDR1 SGHRS and CDR2 YFSETQ. As DNA, the CDR3 is TGCGCCAGCAGCTTGCAGCCCGGGACATCCATGAACACTGAAGCTTTCTTT. Translating gives CASSLQPGTSMNTEAFF.

The chain is built from TRBV19 and TRBJ2-5, with a weak D call TRBD1 (6 bases). The CDR3 runs 12 residues. Germline CDR1 is LNHDA and CDR2 is SQIVND (reference sequence). Deletions cut 4 bases from V and 5 bases from J, with 8 bases between. In DNA, the CDR3 is TGTGCCAGTAGTAGGGGGCGGGAGACCCAGTACTTC. Its translation is CASSRGRETQYF.

This rearrangement joins TRBV27 to TRBJ2-6, with unresolved D. Germline V CDR1 and CDR2: MNHEY, SMNVEV (reference sequence). This CDR3 region has 15 residues. With 3 bases removed from V and 2 bases from J, the gap between germline ends came to 8 bases. CDR3 residues: CASSLLGTGANVLTF. The CDR3 coding sequence is TGTGCCAGCAGTTTGCTAGGGACTGGGGCCAACGTCCTGACTTTC.

The chain's CDR3 is CASSVGPTNTEAFF. The CDR3 nucleotides read TGTGCCAGCAGTGTGGGACCGACGAACACTGAAGCTTTCTTT. The rearrangement links TRBV27 to TRBJ1-1; the D gene is possibly TRBD1 (5 bases). The V end was cut by 5 bases, the J end by 1 base, with 11 bases between. The CDR3 totals 14 residues. CDR1 is MNHEY, CDR2 SMNVEV, per germline (reference sequence).

The J gene is TRBJ1-5, the V gene TRBV15; no reliable D call. Looked up from germline, CDR1 is LNHNV and CDR2 is YYDKDF (reference sequence). V lost 0 bases and J lost 7, with 4 bases in between. The CDR3 extends over 12 amino acids. The CDR3 region has the DNA TGTGCCACCAGCAGAGATATACAGCCCCAGCATTTT. It translates to CATSRDIQPQHF.

This clone was seen a single time. This chain links TRBV4-2 with TRBJ2-1; D is perhaps TRBD2 (7 bases). V gave up 0 bases and J gave up 9 bases, with 15 bases separating them. The CDR3 contains 15 residues. Germline V gives CDR1 LGHNA, CDR2 YNFKEQ. The CDR3 nucleotides read TGTGCCAGCAGCCAAGAACGAGGGAGGGGGGGTGAGCAGTTCTTC. This sequence encodes CASSQERGRGGEQFF.

This chain joins TRBV30 and TRBJ1-3; D not resolved. The CDR3 covers 13 residues. Trimming removed 2 bases from V and 0 bases from J, with 5 bases in between. CDR1 is GTSNPN and CDR2 is SVGIG in the germline V gene (reference sequence). The CDR3 nucleotides are TGTGCCTGGAGTACAAGCTCTGGAAACACCATATATTTT. It yields the protein CAWSTSSGNTIYF.

The chain carries TRBV18 and TRBJ1-4, with D maybe TRBD1 (6 bases). Looked up from germline, CDR1 is KGHSH and CDR2 is LQKENI. The V and J ends lost 8 bases and 8 bases respectively, with 15 bases between them. CDR3 size: 13 residues. CDR3 residues: CASQRGSGEKLFF. The CDR3 DNA follows: TGTGCCAGCCAGAGGGGGTCCGGAGAAAAACTGTTTTTT.

The rearrangement uses TRBV10-1 and TRBJ1-2, with 8 nucleotides matching TRBD1. The J segment lost 7 bases and the V segment lost 6 bases, leaving 10 bases of the junction unmatched. Germline values: CDR1 WNHNN, CDR2 SYGVQD (reference sequence). This CDR3 has 14 amino acids. DNA of the CDR3: TGCGCCAGCAGCCCCTCGGGACAGGTTGGTGGCTACACCTTC. Protein sequence: CASSPSGQVGGYTF.

V is TRBV7-9 and J is TRBJ2-5, with 9 bases identical to TRBD1. The length of the CDR3 is 14 residues. V dropped 4 bases and J dropped 1; count of bases not matched to a gene: 1. CDR1 is SEHNR and CDR2 is FQNEAQ in the germline V gene (reference sequence). CDR3 region: CASSSGQGQETQYF. CDR3 in DNA: TGTGCCAGCAGCTCGGGACAGGGCCAAGAGACCCAGTACTTC.

This clone has just a few counts. The chain carries TRBV30 and TRBJ1-6; possibly TRBD1 for D (5 bases). Trimming took off 8 bases at V and 0 bases at J, with 26 bases between the two ends. Germline loops: CDR1 GTSNPN, CDR2 SVGIG (reference sequence). The CDR3 contains 19 residues. CDR3 region: CAGGRGAVLSSSYNSPLHF. The DNA of the CDR3 is TGTGCCGGGGGACGAGGGGCCGTCTTGTCCAGCTCCTATAATTCACCCCTCCACTTT.

The rearrangement uses TRBV5-1 and TRBJ2-5; possible D gene TRBD1, 5 bases. CDR1 SGHRS and CDR2 YFSETQ come from the germline V gene. The CDR3 has 13 residues. With 4 bases removed from V and 7 bases from J, the gap between germline ends came to 14 bases. The CDR3 region has the DNA TGCGCCAGCAGCCCGTGGGGCCCGGGGACCCAGTACTTC. This gives the protein CASSPWGPGTQYF. The whole variable domain, filled in from reference TRBV5-1 and TRBJ2-5, reads KAGVTQTPRYLIKTRGQQVTLSCSPISGHRSVSWYQQTPGQGLQFLFEYFSETQRNKGNFPGRFSGRQFSNSRSEMNVSTLELGDSALYLCASSPWGPGTQYFGPGTRLLVL.